This is a list of T cell receptor beta chains from one sample in a study of shared clonotypes between healthy human individuals. The assay was immunoSEQ multiplex PCR, and TCRdb's table has in-frame clones only and misses some. Among over a million clones listed, around 98% were seen once. The sequenced sample consisted of naive CD4+ T cells sorted from blood. The origin of the receptors is a man aged 25 to 40 in good health. Each CDR3 is given with its conserved first and last residue. A D gene is named only where the DNA matches it firmly. Rows give clone size only sometimes, using once, few, many, or a class for an expanded clone.

cdr3_length j_call clone_size v_call d_call cdr3_aa cdr3_nt
17 TRBJ2-3 - TRBV4-3 - CASSPGQGSLSTDTQYF TGCGCCAGCAGCCCAGGTCAAGGGAGTTTGTCCACAGATACGCAGTATTTT
12 TRBJ2-2 - TRBV12-5 - CASGLPPGELFF TGTGCTAGTGGTCTCCCCCCCGGGGAGCTGTTTTTT
16 TRBJ1-1 - TRBV12-5 TRBD1 CASGLNPDRLNTEAFF TGTGCTAGTGGTTTGAACCCGGACAGGCTGAACACTGAAGCTTTCTTT
16 TRBJ1-5 once TRBV18 - CASSPSLAGGNQPQHF TGTGCCAGCTCACCATCTCTGGCAGGGGGCAATCAGCCCCAGCATTTT
14 TRBJ2-1 - TRBV19 TRBD2 CASHVGGLYNEQFF TGTGCCAGTCACGTGGGGGGGTTATACAATGAGCAGTTCTTC
15 TRBJ2-7 - TRBV5-6 TRBD2 CASSLGTSALYEQYF TGTGCCAGCAGCCTAGGGACTAGCGCTCTCTACGAGCAGTACTTC
16 TRBJ2-4 - TRBV30 TRBD1 CAWSLQGPLAKNIQYF TGTGCCTGGAGTTTACAGGGGCCGCTAGCCAAAAACATTCAGTACTTC
12 TRBJ2-2 - TRBV28 - CASNSNTGELFF TGTGCCAGTAATTCGAACACCGGGGAGCTGTTTTTT
16 TRBJ1-1 - TRBV19 TRBD1 CASSIDPTGMNTEAFF TGTGCCAGTAGTATAGACCCGACAGGGATGAACACTGAAGCTTTCTTT
13 TRBJ2-7 - TRBV6-5 - CASSRGQPLEQYF TGTGCCAGCAGTCGAGGCCAGCCCCTCGAGCAGTACTTC
14 TRBJ1-1 - TRBV11-2 - CASTPLKGVTEAFF TGTGCCAGCACCCCCTTAAAGGGAGTCACTGAAGCTTTCTTT
15 TRBJ1-2 - TRBV6-1 - CASREAGTPNYGYTF TGTGCCAGCAGGGAAGCCGGGACCCCCAACTATGGCTACACCTTC
15 TRBJ1-1 - TRBV25-1 - CASSESDRRNTEAFF TGTGCCAGCAGTGAATCCGACAGGCGGAACACTGAAGCTTTCTTT
13 TRBJ2-7 - TRBV29-1 - CSVELRTPYEQYF TGCAGCGTTGAACTTCGTACCCCCTACGAGCAGTACTTC
13 TRBJ2-3 - TRBV7-7 - CASSLDLTDTQYF TGTGCTAGCAGTTTGGACCTCACAGATACGCAGTATTTT
14 TRBJ2-7 - TRBV9 - CASSVASFSYEQYF TGTGCCAGCAGCGTAGCTAGTTTCTCCTACGAGCAGTACTTC
14 TRBJ2-7 - TRBV25-1 - CASGQGGGGSEQYF TGTGCCAGCGGCCAGGGGGGAGGAGGGAGCGAGCAGTACTTC
16 TRBJ2-5 - TRBV2 TRBD1 CASSVGPGGLQETQYF TGTGCCAGCAGTGTTGGTCCAGGGGGCCTCCAAGAGACCCAGTACTTC
16 TRBJ2-3 once TRBV7-2 TRBD1 CASSSGRTGGPDTQYF TGTGCCAGCAGCTCAGGGAGGACAGGGGGTCCAGATACGCAGTATTTT
13 TRBJ2-1 - TRBV6-5 - CASSYALVHEQFF TGTGCCAGCAGTTACGCGCTTGTCCATGAGCAGTTCTTC
16 TRBJ2-7 - TRBV6-5 TRBD1 CASSYQIDRGAYEQYF TGTGCCAGCAGTTACCAGATAGACAGGGGGGCCTACGAGCAGTACTTC
16 TRBJ2-1 - TRBV5-5 TRBD2 CASSLRLAGSYNEQFF TGTGCCAGCAGCTTGAGACTAGCGGGTTCCTACAATGAGCAGTTCTTC
16 TRBJ2-2 - TRBV15 - CATSNPRLQGLGELFF TGTGCCACCAGCAATCCCCGCCTACAGGGTTTAGGGGAGCTGTTTTTT
11 TRBJ1-1 - TRBV29-1 TRBD1 CSGQGLTEAFF TGCAGCGGACAGGGTTTAACTGAAGCTTTCTTT
13 TRBJ1-2 - TRBV19 - CASRDGPNYGYTF TGTGCCAGTAGGGACGGTCCTAACTATGGCTACACCTTC
16 TRBJ2-1 once TRBV5-1 TRBD1 CASSLAKGALYNEQFF TGCGCCAGCAGCTTGGCCAAGGGGGCTCTATACAATGAGCAGTTCTTC
13 TRBJ2-3 once TRBV5-5 - CASNLQSTDTQYF TGTGCCAGCAATTTGCAAAGCACAGATACGCAGTATTTT
13 TRBJ2-7 once TRBV9 - CASSVVGSPQQYF TGTGCCAGCAGCGTAGTTGGTTCACCCCAGCAGTACTTC
14 TRBJ2-7 - TRBV18 - CASSPQQGINEQYF TGTGCCAGCTCACCACAACAGGGTATCAACGAGCAGTACTTC
15 TRBJ1-4 - TRBV5-1 - CASSLGTVGFEKLFF TGCGCCAGCAGCTTGGGGACAGTTGGGTTTGAAAAACTGTTTTTT
15 TRBJ2-3 - TRBV7-2 - CASGQYRVSTDTQYF TGTGCCAGCGGTCAATACAGGGTGAGCACAGATACGCAGTATTTT
14 TRBJ1-2 - TRBV7-9 - CASSTAGARQRITF TGTGCCAGCAGCACGGCAGGGGCGAGGCAGCGCATCACCTTC
14 TRBJ2-2 - TRBV4-2 - CASSPGLSTGELFF TGTGCCAGCAGCCCGGGACTCTCTACCGGGGAGCTGTTTTTT
15 TRBJ2-6 - TRBV6-5 - CATSNSASGANVLTF TGTGCCACCTCAAATTCGGCCTCCGGGGCCAACGTCCTGACTTTC
17 TRBJ1-2 - TRBV18 TRBD1 CASSPVGPPRGLYGYTF TGTGCCAGCTCACCAGTTGGACCCCCGAGGGGGCTATATGGCTACACCTTC
14 TRBJ2-3 - TRBV10-1 TRBD2 CASRGLAVTDTQYF TGCGCCAGCCGTGGACTAGCGGTCACAGATACGCAGTATTTT
13 TRBJ1-2 - TRBV11-2 - CASSLGGVYGYTF TGTGCCAGCAGCTTAGGTGGCGTCTATGGCTACACCTTC
14 TRBJ2-7 - TRBV2 - CASNRDRLLNEQYF TGTGCCAGCAATAGGGATCGGTTGCTAAACGAGCAGTACTTC
13 TRBJ2-7 - TRBV5-1 - CASSLDRTYEQYF TGCGCCAGCAGCTTGGATCGGACCTACGAGCAGTACTTC
14 TRBJ1-5 - TRBV28 - CAADVQGPNQPQHF TGTGCCGCAGATGTACAGGGACCGAATCAGCCCCAGCATTTT
19 TRBJ2-2 few TRBV4-3 TRBD1 CASSQDGGGQAANTGELFF TGCGCCAGCAGCCAAGATGGTGGAGGACAGGCGGCGAACACCGGGGAGCTGTTTTTT
13 TRBJ2-3 once TRBV6-6 - CASRGSSTDTQYF TGTGCCAGCAGGGGTTCAAGCACAGATACGCAGTATTTT
16 TRBJ2-1 - TRBV6-5 - CASSYIWRGPYNEQFF TGTGCCAGCAGTTATATCTGGAGGGGCCCTTACAACGAGCAGTTCTTC
18 TRBJ2-1 - TRBV9 TRBD2 CASRRAGGSASGTNEQFF TGTGCCAGCAGGAGGGCAGGGGGTTCGGCTAGCGGGACCAATGAGCAGTTCTTC
15 TRBJ2-1 - TRBV13 - CASSPNRIPYNEQFF TGTGCCAGCAGCCCGAACAGGATTCCCTACAATGAGCAGTTCTTC
12 TRBJ2-5 - TRBV11-2 - CASSPVGREKHF TGTGCCAGCAGCCCCGTCGGCAGGGAGAAACACTTC
14 TRBJ2-1 - TRBV28 - CASIMGSNYNEQFF TGTGCCAGCATTATGGGGTCTAACTACAATGAGCAGTTCTTC
16 TRBJ2-5 - TRBV14 - CASSQNIHTVQETQYF TGTGCCAGCAGCCAAAATATACATACCGTCCAAGAGACCCAGTACTTC
15 TRBJ2-3 - TRBV2 TRBD2 CASTPRTSRPDTQYF TGTGCCAGCACTCCTAGGACTAGCCGTCCGGATACGCAGTATTTT
13 TRBJ1-2 - TRBV30 - CAWSATRVGGYTF TGTGCCTGGAGTGCCACACGAGTGGGGGGCTACACCTTC
15 TRBJ1-3 - TRBV5-6 - CASSLAGPSGNTIYF TGTGCCAGCAGCCTTGCCGGACCCTCTGGAAACACCATATATTTT
15 TRBJ2-1 - TRBV11-2 TRBD2 CASSSRLAGGNEQFF TGTGCCAGCAGCTCAAGACTAGCGGGAGGTAATGAGCAGTTCTTC
15 TRBJ2-1 - TRBV11-2 TRBD2 CASSPGMGLAGGGFF TGTGCCAGCAGCCCCGGGATGGGACTAGCGGGAGGCGGATTCTTC